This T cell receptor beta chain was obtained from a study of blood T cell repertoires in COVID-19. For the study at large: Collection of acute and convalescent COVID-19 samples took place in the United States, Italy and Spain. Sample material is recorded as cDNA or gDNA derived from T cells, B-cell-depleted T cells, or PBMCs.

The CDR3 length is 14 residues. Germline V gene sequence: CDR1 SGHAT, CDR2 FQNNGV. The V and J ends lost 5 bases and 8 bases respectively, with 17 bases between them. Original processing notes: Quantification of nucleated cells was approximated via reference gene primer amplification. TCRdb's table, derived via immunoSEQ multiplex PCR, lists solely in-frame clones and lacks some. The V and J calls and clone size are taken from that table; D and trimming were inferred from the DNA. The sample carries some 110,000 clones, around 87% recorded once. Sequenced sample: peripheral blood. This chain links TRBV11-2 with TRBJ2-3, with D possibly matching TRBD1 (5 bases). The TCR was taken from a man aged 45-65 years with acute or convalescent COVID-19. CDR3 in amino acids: CASSAQGPAITQYF. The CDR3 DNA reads TGTGCCAGCAGCGCCCAGGGCCCCGCTATTACGCAGTATTTT.